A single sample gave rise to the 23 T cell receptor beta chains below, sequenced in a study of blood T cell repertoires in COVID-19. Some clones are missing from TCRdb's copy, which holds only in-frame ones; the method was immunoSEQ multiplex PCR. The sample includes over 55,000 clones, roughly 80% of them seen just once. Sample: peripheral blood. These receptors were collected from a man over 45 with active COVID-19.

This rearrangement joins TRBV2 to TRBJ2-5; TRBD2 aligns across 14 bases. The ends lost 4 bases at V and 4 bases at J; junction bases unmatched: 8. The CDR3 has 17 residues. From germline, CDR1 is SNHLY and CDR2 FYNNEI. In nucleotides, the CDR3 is TGTGCCAGCAGTGCACCGAGACTAGCGGGAGGGGGAGAGACCCAGTACTTC. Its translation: CASSAPRLAGGGETQYF.

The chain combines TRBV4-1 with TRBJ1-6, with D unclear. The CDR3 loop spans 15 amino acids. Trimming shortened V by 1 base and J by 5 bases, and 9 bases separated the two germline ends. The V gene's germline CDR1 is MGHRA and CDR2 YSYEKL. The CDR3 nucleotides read TGCGCCAGCAGCCAAGGCGAACAGAATAATTCACCCCTCCACTTT. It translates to CASSQGEQNNSPLHF.

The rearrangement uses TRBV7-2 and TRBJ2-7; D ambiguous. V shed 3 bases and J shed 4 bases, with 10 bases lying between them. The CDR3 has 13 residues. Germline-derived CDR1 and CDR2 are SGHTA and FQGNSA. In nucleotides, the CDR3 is TGTGCCAGCAGCTTTTGGCCAAAGTACGAGCAGTACTTC. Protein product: CASSFWPKYEQYF.

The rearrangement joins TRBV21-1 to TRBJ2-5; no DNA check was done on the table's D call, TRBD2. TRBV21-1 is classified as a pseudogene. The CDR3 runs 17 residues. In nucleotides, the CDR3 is TGTGCCAGGGCCGCTCCGGGGGGGAGGGAATACCAAGAGACCCAGTACTTC. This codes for CARAAPGGREYQETQYF.

This CDR3 reads CASSRFQGYNEQFF. In DNA form, the CDR3 reads TGTGCCAGCAGTCGTTTCCAGGGATACAATGAGCAGTTCTTC. The chain links TRBV6-2 or TRBV6-3 to TRBJ2-1, with D maybe TRBD1 (5 bases). The V and J ends lost 5 bases and 4 bases respectively, with 12 bases between them. This CDR3 has 14 amino acids. Per germline, CDR1 MNHEY and CDR2 SVGEGT.

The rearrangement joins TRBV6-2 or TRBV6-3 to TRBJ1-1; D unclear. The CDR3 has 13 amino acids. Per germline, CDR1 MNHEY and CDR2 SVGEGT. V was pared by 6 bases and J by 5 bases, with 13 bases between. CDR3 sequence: CASSFMEQTEAFF. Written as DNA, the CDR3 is TGTGCCAGCAGCTTCATGGAGCAGACTGAAGCTTTCTTT.

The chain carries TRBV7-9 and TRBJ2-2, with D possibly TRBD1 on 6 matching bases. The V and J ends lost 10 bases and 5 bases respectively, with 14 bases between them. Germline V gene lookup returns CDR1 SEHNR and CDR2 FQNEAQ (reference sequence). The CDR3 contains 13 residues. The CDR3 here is CANPKQGTGELFF. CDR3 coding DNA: TGTGCCAACCCAAAACAGGGAACCGGGGAGCTGTTTTTT.

The CDR3 DNA reads TGTGCCAGCAGTTACTCCACGGGGGGAGCTTTCTTT. Protein sequence: CASSYSTGGAFF. The rearrangement joins TRBV6-2 or TRBV6-3 to TRBJ1-1; tentatively, D is TRBD1 (5 bases). V lost 0 bases and J lost 10, with 9 bases in between. CDR1 MNHEY and CDR2 SVGEGT come from the germline V gene. This CDR3 has 12 residues.

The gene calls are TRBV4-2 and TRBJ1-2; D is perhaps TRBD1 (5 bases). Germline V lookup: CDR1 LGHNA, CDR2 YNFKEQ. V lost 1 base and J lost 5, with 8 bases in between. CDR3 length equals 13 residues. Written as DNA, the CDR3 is TGTGCCAGCAGCCAAGGGGCAGGGTATGGCTACACCTTC. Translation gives CASSQGAGYGYTF.

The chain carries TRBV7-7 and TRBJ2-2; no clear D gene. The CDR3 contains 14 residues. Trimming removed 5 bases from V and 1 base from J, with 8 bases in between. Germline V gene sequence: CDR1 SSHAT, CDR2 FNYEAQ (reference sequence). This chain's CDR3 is CASSTDKNTGELFF. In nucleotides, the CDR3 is TGTGCCAGCAGCACAGACAAGAACACCGGGGAGCTGTTTTTT.

The CDR3 is CSASNRDRDEQPQHF. The DNA for the CDR3 is TGCAGTGCTAGTAACCGAGACAGGGATGAGCAGCCCCAGCATTTT. This chain joins TRBV20-1 and TRBJ1-5, with 7 bases lining up with TRBD1. Germline trimming cut 3 bases from V and 7 bases from J; bases unmatched to any gene: 12. CDR1 is DFQATT and CDR2 is SNEGSKA in the germline V gene (reference sequence). This CDR3 contains 15 residues.

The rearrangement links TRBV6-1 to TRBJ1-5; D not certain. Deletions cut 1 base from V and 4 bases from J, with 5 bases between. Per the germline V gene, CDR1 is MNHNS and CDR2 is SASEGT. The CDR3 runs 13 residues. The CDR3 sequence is CASSEVSNQPQHF. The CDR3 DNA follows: TGTGCCAGCAGTGAAGTCTCGAATCAGCCCCAGCATTTT.

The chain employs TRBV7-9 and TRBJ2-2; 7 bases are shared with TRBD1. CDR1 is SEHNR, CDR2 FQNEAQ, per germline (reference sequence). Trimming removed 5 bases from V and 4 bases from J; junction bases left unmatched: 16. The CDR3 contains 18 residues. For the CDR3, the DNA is TGTGCCAGCAGCCTCTCACCACAGGGGCCCCAGGGCACCGGGGAGCTGTTTTTT. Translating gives CASSLSPQGPQGTGELFF.

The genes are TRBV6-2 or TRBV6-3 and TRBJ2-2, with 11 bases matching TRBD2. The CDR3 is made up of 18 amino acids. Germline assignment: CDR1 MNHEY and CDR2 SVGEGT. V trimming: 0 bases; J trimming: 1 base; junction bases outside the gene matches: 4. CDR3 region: CASSYSRLAGWNTGELFF. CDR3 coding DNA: TGTGCCAGCAGTTACTCGAGACTAGCGGGATGGAACACCGGGGAGCTGTTTTTT.

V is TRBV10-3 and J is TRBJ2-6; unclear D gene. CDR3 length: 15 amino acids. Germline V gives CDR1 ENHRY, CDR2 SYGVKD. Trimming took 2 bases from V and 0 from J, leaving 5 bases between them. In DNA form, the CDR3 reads TGTGCCATCAGTGAGGAAGCCTCTGGGGCCAACGTCCTGACTTTC. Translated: CAISEEASGANVLTF.

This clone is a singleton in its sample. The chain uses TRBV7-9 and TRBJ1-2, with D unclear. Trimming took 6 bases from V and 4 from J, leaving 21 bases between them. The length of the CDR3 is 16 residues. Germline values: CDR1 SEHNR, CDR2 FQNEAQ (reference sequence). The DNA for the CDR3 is TGTGCCAGCAGTTCAATCAGCCGCGGCCCTTCCTATGGCTACACCTTC. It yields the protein CASSSISRGPSYGYTF.

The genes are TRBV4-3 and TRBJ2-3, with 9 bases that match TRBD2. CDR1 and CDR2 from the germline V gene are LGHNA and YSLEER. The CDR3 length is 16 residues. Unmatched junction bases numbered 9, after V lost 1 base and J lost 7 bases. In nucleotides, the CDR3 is TGCGCCAGCAGCCAAGTATACAGCGGGGGGTCTCATACGCAGTATTTT. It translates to CASSQVYSGGSHTQYF.

The CDR3 region is CASSLIGTSEETQYF. CDR3 coding DNA: TGTGCCAGCAGCTTAATTGGGACTAGTGAAGAGACCCAGTACTTC. The chain uses TRBV11-3 and TRBJ2-5; TRBD2 matches 8 bases. Per germline, CDR1 SGHNT and CDR2 YENEEA. V shed 2 bases and J 3 bases; nucleotides not matched to a gene: 5. There are 15 residues in the CDR3.

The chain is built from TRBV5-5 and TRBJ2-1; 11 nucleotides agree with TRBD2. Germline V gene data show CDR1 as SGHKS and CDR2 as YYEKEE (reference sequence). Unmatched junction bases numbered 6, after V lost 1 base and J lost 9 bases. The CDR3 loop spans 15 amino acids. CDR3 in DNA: TGTGCCAGCAGCTTGAATAGGCTAGCGGGAGGTGAGCAGTTCTTC. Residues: CASSLNRLAGGEQFF.

This CDR3 reads CASSYWGTDQPQHF. As DNA, the CDR3 is TGTGCCAGCAGTTACTGGGGGACAGACCAGCCCCAGCATTTT. The chain combines TRBV6-6 with TRBJ1-5; 7 bases are shared with TRBD1. The CDR3 loop spans 14 amino acids. V trimming: 1 base; J trimming: 7 bases; junction bases outside the gene matches: 4. In germline, CDR1 is MNHNY, CDR2 SVGAGI (reference sequence).

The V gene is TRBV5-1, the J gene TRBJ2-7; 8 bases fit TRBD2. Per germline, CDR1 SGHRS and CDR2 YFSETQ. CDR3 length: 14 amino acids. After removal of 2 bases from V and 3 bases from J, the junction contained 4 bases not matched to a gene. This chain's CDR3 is CASSFISGGYEQYF. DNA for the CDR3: TGCGCCAGCAGCTTCATAAGCGGGGGCTACGAGCAGTACTTC.

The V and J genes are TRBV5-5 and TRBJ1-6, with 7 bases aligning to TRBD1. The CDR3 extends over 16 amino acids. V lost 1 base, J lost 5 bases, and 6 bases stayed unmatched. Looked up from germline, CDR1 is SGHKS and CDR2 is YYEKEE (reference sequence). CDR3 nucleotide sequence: TGTGCCAGCAGCTTGTTGGCAGGGGGTAATAATTCACCCCTCCACTTT. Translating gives CASSLLAGGNNSPLHF.

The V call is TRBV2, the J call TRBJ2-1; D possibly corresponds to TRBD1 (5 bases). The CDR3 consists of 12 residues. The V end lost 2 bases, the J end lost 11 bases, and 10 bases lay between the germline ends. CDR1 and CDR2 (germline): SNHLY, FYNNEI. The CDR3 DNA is TGTGCCAGCAGTGAAATAGACAGTCAGCAGTTCTTC. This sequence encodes CASSEIDSQQFF.